A selection of T cell receptor beta chains follows, all from one sample in a study of technical replicates of blood from a handful of donors. Clones were read by immunoSEQ multiplex PCR, and TCRdb kept only the in-frame ones, dropping some. The sample yields under 100,000 clones, approximately 96% seen once. Material: T cells isolated from PBMCs. These receptors were taken from a human donor in good health. Each CDR3 is given with its conserved first and last residue. D genes are given only for firm matches. Clone size, where shown, is once, few, many, or a class for clones that have expanded.

TRBV5-1	once	NA	TRBJ1-3	CASAGVSGNTIYF	TGCGCCAGCGCAGGCGTCTCTGGAAACACCATATATTTT
TRBV11-3	NA	NA	TRBJ2-5	CASTKNRDQETQYF	TGTGCCAGCACCAAAAACCGAGACCAAGAGACCCAGTACTTC
TRBV6-9	NA	TRBD2	TRBJ2-1	CASSYPAGGVNEQFF	TGTGCCAGCAGTTACCCAGCGGGGGGGGTCAATGAGCAGTTCTTC
TRBV6-1	NA	TRBD1	TRBJ1-5	CASSWTGNQPQHF	TGTGCCAGCAGTTGGACAGGTAATCAGCCCCAGCATTTT
TRBV5-4	NA	NA	TRBJ1-2	CASSLGGGLGYGYTF	TGTGCCAGCAGCTTGGGGGGGGGCTTGGGCTATGGCTACACCTTC
TRBV7-9	NA	NA	TRBJ1-5	CASSLNSRGPQHF	TGTGCCAGCAGCTTAAACAGCCGGGGGCCCCAGCATTTT
TRBV13	NA	TRBD2	TRBJ2-2	CASSPGGGTGELFF	TGTGCCAGCAGCCCGGGAGGGGGCACCGGGGAGCTGTTTTTT
TRBV15	NA	TRBD2	TRBJ2-7	CATSPGLADYEQYF	TGTGCCACCAGCCCGGGACTAGCGGACTACGAGCAGTACTTC
TRBV29-1	NA	TRBD1	TRBJ2-5	CSVEKDRETQYF	TGCAGCGTTGAAAAGGACAGGGAGACCCAGTACTTC
TRBV5-1	NA	TRBD1	TRBJ1-2	CASSYDRGQVYGYTF	TGCGCCAGCAGCTACGACAGGGGGCAGGTCTATGGCTACACCTTC
TRBV10-3	NA	NA	TRBJ1-1	CAISESNTAEAFF	TGTGCCATCAGTGAGTCTAACACAGCTGAAGCTTTCTTT
TRBV2	NA	TRBD1	TRBJ1-2	CASTGGGGGYTF	TGTGCCAGCACCGGAGGGGGCGGGGGCTACACCTTC
TRBV19	NA	TRBD1	TRBJ2-3	CASSIRGQGVNTDTQYF	TGTGCCAGTAGTATTAGGGGACAGGGGGTTAACACAGATACGCAGTATTTT
TRBV10-2	NA	TRBD1	TRBJ1-1	CASRWTGEGTEAFF	TGCGCCAGCAGGTGGACAGGGGAGGGCACTGAAGCTTTCTTT